This entry is about one T cell receptor beta chain. Per germline, CDR1 SGHAT and CDR2 FQNNGV. V shed 1 base and J shed 5 bases, with 14 bases lying between them. This CDR3 region has 15 residues. Clones were sequenced by immunoSEQ multiplex PCR, and TCRdb holds only the in-frame ones, with some missing. This sample yields 440,000 or so clones, of which approximately 91% are seen a single time; approximately 1.5% belongs to the top ten. The entry originates in a study of blood T cell repertoires in COVID-19. Whole-study context: T cells, B-cell-depleted T cells, or PBMCs provided the cDNA or gDNA that served as material.

The V gene is TRBV11-2, the J gene TRBJ1-1; TRBD1 is a possible D gene (5 bases). The specimen was peripheral blood. The clonotype comes from a woman in her thirties or forties with COVID-19, enrolled during active disease. CDR3 sequence (DNA): TGTGCCAGCAGCTTAGGGCCCCAGGGAGGGACTGAAGCTTTCTTT. It translates to CASSLGPQGGTEAFF.